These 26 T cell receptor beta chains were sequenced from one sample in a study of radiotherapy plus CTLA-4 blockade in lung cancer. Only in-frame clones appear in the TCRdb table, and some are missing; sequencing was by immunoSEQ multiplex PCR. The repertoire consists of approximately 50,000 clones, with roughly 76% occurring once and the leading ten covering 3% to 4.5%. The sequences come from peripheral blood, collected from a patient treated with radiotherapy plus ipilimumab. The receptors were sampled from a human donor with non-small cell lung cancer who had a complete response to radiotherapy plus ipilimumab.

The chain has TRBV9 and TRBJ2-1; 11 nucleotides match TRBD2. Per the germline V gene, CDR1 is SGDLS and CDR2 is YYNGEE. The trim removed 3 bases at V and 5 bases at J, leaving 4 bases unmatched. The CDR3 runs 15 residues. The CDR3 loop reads CASSASGRTNNEQFF. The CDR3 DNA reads TGTGCCAGCAGCGCTAGCGGGAGGACTAACAATGAGCAGTTCTTC.

CDR3 region: CAWSDDRDSFYEQYF. The CDR3, as DNA: TGTGCCTGGAGTGACGATAGGGACAGCTTCTACGAGCAGTACTTC. V usage is TRBV30 and J usage is TRBJ2-7; 7 nucleotides match TRBD1. Germline CDR1 reads GTSNPN; CDR2 reads SVGIG (reference sequence). The CDR3 consists of 15 residues. With V trimmed by 1 base and J by 3 bases, 9 bases remained unmatched.

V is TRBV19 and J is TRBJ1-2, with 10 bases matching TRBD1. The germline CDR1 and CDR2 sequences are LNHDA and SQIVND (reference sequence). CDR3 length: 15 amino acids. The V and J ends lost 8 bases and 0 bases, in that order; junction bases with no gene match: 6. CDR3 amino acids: CASWDRGSSNYGYTF. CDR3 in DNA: TGTGCCAGTTGGGACAGGGGATCGTCTAACTATGGCTACACCTTC.

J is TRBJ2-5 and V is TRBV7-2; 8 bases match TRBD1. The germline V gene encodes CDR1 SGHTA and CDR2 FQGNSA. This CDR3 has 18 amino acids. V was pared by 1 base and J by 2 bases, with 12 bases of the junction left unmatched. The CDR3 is CASSLGYFRQGPQETQYF. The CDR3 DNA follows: TGTGCCAGCAGCTTAGGCTACTTTAGACAGGGGCCACAAGAGACCCAGTACTTC.

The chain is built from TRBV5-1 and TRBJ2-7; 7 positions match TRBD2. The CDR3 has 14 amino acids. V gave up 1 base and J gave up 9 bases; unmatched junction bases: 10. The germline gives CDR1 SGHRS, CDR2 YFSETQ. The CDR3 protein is CASSLRGGGRWQYF. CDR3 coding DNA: TGCGCCAGCAGCTTGCGTGGAGGCGGGAGATGGCAGTACTTC.

The DNA for the CDR3 is TGTGCCAGCAGCTTGGCCCTTGGGGCGCGGCGGGAAAAACTGTTTTTT. Protein product: CASSLALGARREKLFF. The chain is built from TRBV5-6 and TRBJ1-4, with D possibly being TRBD1 (5 bases). V was pared by 0 bases and J by 8 bases, with 17 bases between. The CDR3 has 16 residues. Germline lookup yields CDR1 SGHDT and CDR2 YYEEEE.

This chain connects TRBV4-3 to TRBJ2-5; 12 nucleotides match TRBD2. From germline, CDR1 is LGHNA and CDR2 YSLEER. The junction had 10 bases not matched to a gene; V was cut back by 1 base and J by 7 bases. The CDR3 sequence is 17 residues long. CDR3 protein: CASSQVSPTSGGGTQYF. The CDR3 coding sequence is TGCGCCAGCAGCCAAGTATCCCCGACTAGCGGGGGTGGGACCCAGTACTTC.

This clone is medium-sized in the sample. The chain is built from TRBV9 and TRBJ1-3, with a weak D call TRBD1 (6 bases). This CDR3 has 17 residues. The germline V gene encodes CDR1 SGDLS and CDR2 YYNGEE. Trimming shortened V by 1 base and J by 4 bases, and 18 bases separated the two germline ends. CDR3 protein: CASSVNAKQGFGNTIYF. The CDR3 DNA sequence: TGTGCCAGCAGCGTAAACGCCAAACAGGGTTTCGGAAACACCATATATTTT. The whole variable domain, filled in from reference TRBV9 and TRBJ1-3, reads DSGVTQTPKHLITATGQRVTLRCSPRSGDLSVYWYQQSLDQGLQFLIQYYNGEERAKGNILERFSAQQFPDLHSELNLSSLELGDSALYFCASSVNAKQGFGNTIYFGEGSWLTVV.

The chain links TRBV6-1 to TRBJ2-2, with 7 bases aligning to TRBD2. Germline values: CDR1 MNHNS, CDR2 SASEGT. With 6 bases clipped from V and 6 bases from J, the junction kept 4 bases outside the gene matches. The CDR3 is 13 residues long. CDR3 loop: CASRLGGAGELFF. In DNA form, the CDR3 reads TGTGCCAGCAGATTGGGGGGGGCCGGGGAGCTGTTTTTT.

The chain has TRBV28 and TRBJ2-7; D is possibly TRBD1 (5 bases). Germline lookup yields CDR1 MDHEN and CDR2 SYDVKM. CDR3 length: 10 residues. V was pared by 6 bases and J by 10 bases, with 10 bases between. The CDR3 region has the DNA TGTGCCAGCAGCTCCTGGGGCCAGTACTTC. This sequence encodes CASSSWGQYF.

CDR3 sequence (DNA): TGTGCCAGCAGCTTAGGGCTAGGGTGGGGGGGAGGCGACACAGATACGCAGTATTTT. This codes for CASSLGLGWGGGDTDTQYF. V and J are TRBV7-2 and TRBJ2-3; 7 bases align to TRBD2. The V gene's germline CDR1 is SGHTA and CDR2 FQGNSA. The length of the CDR3 is 19 residues. V shed 1 base, J shed 2 bases, and the junction held 15 bases outside the gene matches.

This CDR3 reads CASSLEAGDTQYF. The DNA of the CDR3 is TGTGCCAGCAGCTTAGAGGCAGGAGATACGCAGTATTTT. The rearrangement links TRBV7-2 to TRBJ2-3; no clear D gene. V was clipped by 1 base and J by 5 bases, with 7 bases between them. This CDR3 region has 13 residues. Germline V gives CDR1 SGHTA, CDR2 FQGNSA.

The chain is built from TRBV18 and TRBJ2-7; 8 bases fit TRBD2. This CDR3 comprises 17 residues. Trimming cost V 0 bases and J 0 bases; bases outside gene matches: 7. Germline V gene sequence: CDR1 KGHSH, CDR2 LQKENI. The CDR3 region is CASSPPSGGPSSYEQYF. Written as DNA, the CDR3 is TGTGCCAGCTCACCACCATCGGGAGGGCCTAGCTCCTACGAGCAGTACTTC. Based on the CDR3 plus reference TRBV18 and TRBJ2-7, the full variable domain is NAGVMQNPRHLVRRRGQEARLRCSPMKGHSHVYWYRQLPEEGLKFMVYLQKENIIDESGMPKERFSAEFPKEGPSILRIQQVVRGDSAAYFCASSPPSGGPSSYEQYFGPGTRLTVT.

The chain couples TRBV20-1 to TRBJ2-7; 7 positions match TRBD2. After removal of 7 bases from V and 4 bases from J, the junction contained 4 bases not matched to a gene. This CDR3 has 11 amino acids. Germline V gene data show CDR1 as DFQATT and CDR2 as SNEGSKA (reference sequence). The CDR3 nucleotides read TGCAGTGGTGGGAGGGCTTACGAGCAGTACTTC. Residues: CSGGRAYEQYF.

CDR3 amino acids: CASSLAAQYNQPQHF. In nucleotides, the CDR3 is TGTGCCAGCAGCTTAGCTGCACAGTACAATCAGCCCCAGCATTTT. The chain carries TRBV7-2 and TRBJ1-5; D gene uncertain. Trimming cost V 0 bases and J 3 bases, with 9 bases left between them. This CDR3 comprises 15 residues. Germline V gene sequence: CDR1 SGHTA, CDR2 FQGNSA.

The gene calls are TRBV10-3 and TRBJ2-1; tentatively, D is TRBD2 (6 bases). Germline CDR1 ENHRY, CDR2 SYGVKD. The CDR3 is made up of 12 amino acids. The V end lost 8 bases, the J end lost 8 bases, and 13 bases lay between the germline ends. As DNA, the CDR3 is TGTGCCATCTCTCCTAGCGCTCATGAGCAGTTCTTC. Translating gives CAISPSAHEQFF.

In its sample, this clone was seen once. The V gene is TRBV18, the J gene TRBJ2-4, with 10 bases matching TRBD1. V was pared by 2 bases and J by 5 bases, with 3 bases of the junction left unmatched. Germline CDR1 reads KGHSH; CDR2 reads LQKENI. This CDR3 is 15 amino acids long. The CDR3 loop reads CASSPSTGGQNIQYF. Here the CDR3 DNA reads TGTGCCAGCTCACCATCGACAGGGGGCCAAAACATTCAGTACTTC.

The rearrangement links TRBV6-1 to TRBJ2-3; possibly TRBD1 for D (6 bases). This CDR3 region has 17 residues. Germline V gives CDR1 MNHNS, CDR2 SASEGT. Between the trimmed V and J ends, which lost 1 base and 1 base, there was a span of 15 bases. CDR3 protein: CASSEVRGQKRTDTQYF. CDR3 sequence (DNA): TGTGCCAGCAGTGAAGTCCGAGGACAGAAACGCACAGATACGCAGTATTTT.

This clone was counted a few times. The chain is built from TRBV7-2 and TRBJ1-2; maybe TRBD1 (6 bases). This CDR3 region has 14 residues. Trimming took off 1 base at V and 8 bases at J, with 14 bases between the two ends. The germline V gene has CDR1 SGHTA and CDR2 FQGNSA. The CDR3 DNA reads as TGTGCCAGCAGCTTAGTGCAGGGGCCCTGGGGCTACACCTTC. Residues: CASSLVQGPWGYTF.

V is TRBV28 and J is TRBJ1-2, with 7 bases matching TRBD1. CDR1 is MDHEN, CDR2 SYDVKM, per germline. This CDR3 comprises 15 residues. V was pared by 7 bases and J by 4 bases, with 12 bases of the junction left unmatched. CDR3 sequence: CASTLPNRGSYGYTF. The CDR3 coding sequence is TGTGCCAGCACTCTACCCAACAGGGGTAGCTATGGCTACACCTTC.

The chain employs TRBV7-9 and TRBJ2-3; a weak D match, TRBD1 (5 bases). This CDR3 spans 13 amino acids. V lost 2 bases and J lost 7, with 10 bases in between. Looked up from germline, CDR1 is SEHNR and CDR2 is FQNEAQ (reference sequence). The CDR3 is CASSLRGGNTQYF. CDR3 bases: TGTGCCAGCAGCTTAAGGGGCGGAAATACGCAGTATTTT.

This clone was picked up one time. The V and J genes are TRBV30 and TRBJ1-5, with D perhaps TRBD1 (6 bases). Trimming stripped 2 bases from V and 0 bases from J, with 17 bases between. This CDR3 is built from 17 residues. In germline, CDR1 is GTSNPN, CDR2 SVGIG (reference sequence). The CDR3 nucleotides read TGTGCCTGGAGTACGATTCGGACAGACTATAGCAATCAGCCCCAGCATTTT. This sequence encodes CAWSTIRTDYSNQPQHF.

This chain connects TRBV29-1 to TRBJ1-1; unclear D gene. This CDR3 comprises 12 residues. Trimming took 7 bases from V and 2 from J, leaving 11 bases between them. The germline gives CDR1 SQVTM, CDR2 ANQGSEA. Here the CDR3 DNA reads TGCAGCGGTACAATGCCAAACACTGAAGCTTTCTTT. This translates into CSGTMPNTEAFF.

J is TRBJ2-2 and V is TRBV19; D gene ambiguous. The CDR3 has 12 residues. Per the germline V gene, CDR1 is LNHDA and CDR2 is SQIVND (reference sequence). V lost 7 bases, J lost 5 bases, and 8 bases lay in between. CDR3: CASTAQTGELFF. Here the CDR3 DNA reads TGTGCCAGTACCGCCCAGACCGGGGAGCTGTTTTTT.

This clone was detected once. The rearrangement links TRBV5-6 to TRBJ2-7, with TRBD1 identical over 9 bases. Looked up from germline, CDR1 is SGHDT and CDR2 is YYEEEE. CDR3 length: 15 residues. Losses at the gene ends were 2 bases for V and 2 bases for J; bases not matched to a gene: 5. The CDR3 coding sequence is TGTGCCAGCAGCTTAGGTGGGGACAGGGCCTACGAGCAGTACTTC. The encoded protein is CASSLGGDRAYEQYF.

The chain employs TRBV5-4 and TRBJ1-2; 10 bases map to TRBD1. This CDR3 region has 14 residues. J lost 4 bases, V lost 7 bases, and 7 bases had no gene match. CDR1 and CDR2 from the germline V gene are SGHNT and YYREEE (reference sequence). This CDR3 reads CASGHRTGGYGYTF. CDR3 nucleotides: TGTGCCAGCGGCCATAGGACAGGGGGCTATGGCTACACCTTC.